This T cell receptor (beta chain) was retrieved from a study of monozygotic twins with inflammatory bowel disease. General study findings and limits: Healthy co-twins, by inverse Simpson, had higher TCRbeta diversity than their siblings with IBD.

Eight separate reactions per sample yielded the cDNA. TCRdb reprocessed the 5' RACE reads; each CDR3 protein has one entry and no DNA is given. The sample includes over 110,000 distinct CDR3 sequences. The CDR3 has 14 amino acids. Germline CDR1 reads DFQATT; CDR2 reads SNEGSKA (reference sequence). As regards this clonotype: As yet, its antigen is unknown.

The TCR comes from a human donor with ulcerative colitis or Crohn's disease, or a healthy co-twin of an affected twin (not recorded which). Sequences were obtained from blood. V is TRBV20-1 and J is TRBJ2-7; absent DNA, TCRdb's TRBD2 call cannot be checked. CDR3 protein: CSAIPSGGANEQYF.